This T cell receptor (beta chain) was identified during a study of early stage breast cancer tumors. Notes on the study in general: Compared with adjacent normal breast, tumors showed 2.5 to 3-fold denser, more clonal T cells.

CDR1 is LNHDA, CDR2 SQIVND, per germline (reference sequence). This CDR3 has 13 amino acids. V was cut by 6 bases and J by 0 bases, with 8 bases left in between. Sequenced by immunoSEQ multiplex PCR; TCRdb stores in-frame clones only, minus some. The table shows 5,800 or so clones, with roughly 80% occurring only once. As for this clone: The antigen is not known.

Often about 85-330 mg of normal breast tissue was needed for DNA. The sample comprised normal breast tissue next to the tumor. The clonotype was recovered from an older person with breast cancer. This chain joins TRBV19 and TRBJ1-1; D perhaps matches TRBD1 (6 bases). CDR3 loop: CASRWGLNTEAFF. CDR3 nucleotides: TGTGCCAGTAGATGGGGGCTGAACACTGAAGCTTTCTTT. Full variable domain (missing parts from reference TRBV19 and TRBJ1-1): DGGITQSPKYLFRKEGQNVTLSCEQNLNHDAMYWYRQDPGQGLRLIYYSQIVNDFQKGDIAEGYSVSREKKESFPLTVTSAQKNPTAFYLCASRWGLNTEAFFGQGTRLTVV.